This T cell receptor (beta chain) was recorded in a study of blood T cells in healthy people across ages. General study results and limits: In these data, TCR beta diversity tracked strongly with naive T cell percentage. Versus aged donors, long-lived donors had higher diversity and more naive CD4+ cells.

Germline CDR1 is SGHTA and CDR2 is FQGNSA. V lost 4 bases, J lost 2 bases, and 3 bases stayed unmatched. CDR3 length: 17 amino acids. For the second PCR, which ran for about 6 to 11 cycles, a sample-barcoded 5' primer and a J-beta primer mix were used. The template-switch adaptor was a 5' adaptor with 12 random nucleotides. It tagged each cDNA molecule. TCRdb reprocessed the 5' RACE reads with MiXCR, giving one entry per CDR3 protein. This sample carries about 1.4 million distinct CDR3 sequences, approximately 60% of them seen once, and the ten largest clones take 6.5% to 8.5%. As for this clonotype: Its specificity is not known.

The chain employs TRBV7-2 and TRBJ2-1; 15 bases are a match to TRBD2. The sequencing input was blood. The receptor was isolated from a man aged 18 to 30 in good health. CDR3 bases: TGTGCCAGCAGCTGGACTAGCGGGGGGGATCCCTACAATGAGCAGTTCTTC. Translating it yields CASSWTSGGDPYNEQFF. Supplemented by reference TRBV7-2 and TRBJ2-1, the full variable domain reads GAGVSQSPSNKVTEKGKDVELRCDPISGHTALYWYRQSLGQGLEFLIYFQGNSAPDKSGLPSDRFSAERTGGSVSTLTIQRTQQEDSAVYLCASSWTSGGDPYNEQFFGPGTRLTVL.